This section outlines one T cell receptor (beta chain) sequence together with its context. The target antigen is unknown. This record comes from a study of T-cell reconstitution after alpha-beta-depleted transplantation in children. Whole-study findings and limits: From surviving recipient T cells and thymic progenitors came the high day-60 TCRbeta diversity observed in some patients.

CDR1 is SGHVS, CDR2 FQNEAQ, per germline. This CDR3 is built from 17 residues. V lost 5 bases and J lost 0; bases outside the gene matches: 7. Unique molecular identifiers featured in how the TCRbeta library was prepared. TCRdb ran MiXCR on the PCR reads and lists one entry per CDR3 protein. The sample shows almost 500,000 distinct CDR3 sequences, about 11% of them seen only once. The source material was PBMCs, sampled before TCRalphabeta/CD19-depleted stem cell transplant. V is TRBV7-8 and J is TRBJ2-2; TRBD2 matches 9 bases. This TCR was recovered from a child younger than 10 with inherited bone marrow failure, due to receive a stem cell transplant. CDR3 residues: CASSQTSGWTNTGELFF. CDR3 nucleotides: TGTGCCAGCAGCCAAACTAGCGGGTGGACGAACACCGGGGAGCTGTTTTTT.